Below, 3 T cell receptor beta chains from the same sample are listed, as sequenced in a study of T-cell reconstitution after alpha-beta-depleted transplantation in children. The library targeted TCRbeta and was prepared with unique molecular identifiers. TCRdb re-derived calls from the PCR reads in MiXCR, one entry per CDR3 protein. Of some 200,000 distinct CDR3 sequences listed, roughly 11% were seen once; the top ten hold approximately 28%. The sequences come from PBMCs, collected before TCRalphabeta/CD19-depleted stem cell transplant. The receptors stem from a child younger than two with acute myeloid leukemia, due to receive a stem cell transplant.

The chain carries TRBV11-2 and TRBJ1-2; a weak D match, TRBD1 (5 bases). CDR3 length: 13 amino acids. V was pared by 4 bases and J by 6 bases, with 12 bases between. Germline-derived CDR1 and CDR2 are SGHAT and FQNNGV. CDR3 coding DNA: TGTGCCAGCAGCTCCGCTGGGGACCATGGCTACACCTTC. It translates to CASSSAGDHGYTF.

This clonotype was detected many times. The chain employs TRBV5-1 and TRBJ2-2, with TRBD2 matching 9 bases. Germline CDR1 reads SGHRS; CDR2 reads YFSETQ. The CDR3 totals 14 residues. Trimming took 6 bases from V and 3 from J; bases not matched to a gene: 3. The CDR3: CASNLAGYTGELFF. CDR3 coding DNA: TGCGCCAGCAACCTAGCGGGGTACACCGGGGAGCTGTTTTTT.

This clonotype has at least ten counts. The rearrangement uses TRBV15 and TRBJ2-1; 12 bases match TRBD2. Germline values: CDR1 LNHNV, CDR2 YYDKDF (reference sequence). The J segment lost 10 bases and the V segment lost 3 bases, leaving 7 bases of the junction unmatched. This CDR3 is built from 15 residues. CDR3 nucleotides: TGTGCCACCAGCAGCAGGACTAGCGGGATAGCCGAGCAGTTCTTC. Its protein product is CATSSRTSGIAEQFF.